The present T cell receptor beta chain was sequenced within a study of neurological immune-mediated disorders. TCRdb processed the 5' RACE reads anew with MiXCR; each CDR3 protein has one entry. Of tens of thousands of distinct CDR3 sequences listed, roughly 7% are singletons. The table lists this clonotype with many counts. Sequencing input: PBMCs. This clonotype originated in a woman aged 40 to 49 in good health.

The CDR3 reads CASSLAQDSPYNEQFF. The CDR3, as DNA: TGTGCCAGCAGTTTAGCGCAGGACAGCCCTTACAATGAGCAGTTCTTC. The V call is TRBV12-3 or TRBV12-4, the J call TRBJ2-1; D is perhaps TRBD1 (6 bases). V gave up 0 bases and J gave up 4 bases, with 13 bases separating them. This CDR3 comprises 16 residues.